This T cell receptor (beta chain) was sequenced in a study of cytomegalovirus exposure and HLA in healthy donors. On the study more broadly: Samples from HLA-typed donors yielded approximately 80 million unique TCRs in an early data release. Whole-study results and caveats: A later analysis showed HLA-associated TCR beta chains outstripping equally common others in clonal expansion.

It was with 60 Vbeta and 13 Jbeta primers that the PCR ran. TCRdb's copy holds only in-frame clones and misses some; the assay was immunoSEQ multiplex PCR. The data hold about 170,000 clones, with 79% observed a single time. The CDR3 spans 17 residues. J was trimmed by 0 bases and V by 3 bases; bases with no gene match: 7. Germline lookup yields CDR1 MDHEN and CDR2 SYDVKM. Points on this clone: Its specificity is not known.

The TCR was taken from a woman aged 50 to 65 in good health and CMV-seronegative. V is TRBV28 and J is TRBJ1-5; TRBD1 matches at 8 bases. Sequencing used PBMCs. CDR3 in DNA: TGTGCCAGCAGTTTTGGTGACAGGGGATCTAGCAATCAGCCCCAGCATTTT. Translating it yields CASSFGDRGSSNQPQHF.